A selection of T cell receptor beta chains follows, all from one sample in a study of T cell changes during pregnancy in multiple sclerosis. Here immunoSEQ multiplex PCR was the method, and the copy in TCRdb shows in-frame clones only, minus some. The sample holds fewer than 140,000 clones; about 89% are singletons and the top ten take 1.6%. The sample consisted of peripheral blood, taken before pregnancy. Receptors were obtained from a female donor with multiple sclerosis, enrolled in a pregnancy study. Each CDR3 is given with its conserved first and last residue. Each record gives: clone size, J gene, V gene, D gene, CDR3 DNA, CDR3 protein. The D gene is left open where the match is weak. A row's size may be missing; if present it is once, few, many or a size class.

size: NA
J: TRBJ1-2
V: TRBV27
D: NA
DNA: TGTGCCAGCAGTTTCCAAGACCGGGACCTTGACAGGCACTATGGCTACACCTTC
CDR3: CASSFQDRDLDRHYGYTF

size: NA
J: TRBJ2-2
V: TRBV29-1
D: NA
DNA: TGCAGCGTTGACCCTCACACCGGGGAGCTGTTTTTT
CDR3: CSVDPHTGELFF

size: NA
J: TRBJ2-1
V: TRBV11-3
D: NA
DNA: TGTGCCAGCAACACAGGGTTTCCCTACAATGAGCAGTTCTTC
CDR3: CASNTGFPYNEQFF

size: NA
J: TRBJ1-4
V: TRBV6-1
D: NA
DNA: TGTGCCAGCAGTGATGACAGGCTGGGAGCAACTAATGAAAAACTGTTTTTT
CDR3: CASSDDRLGATNEKLFF

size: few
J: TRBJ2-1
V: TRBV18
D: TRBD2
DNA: TGTGCCAGCTCACCAGGGCTAGCGGGCGTCAATGAGCAGTTCTTC
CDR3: CASSPGLAGVNEQFF

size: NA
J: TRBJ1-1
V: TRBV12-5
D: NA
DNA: TGTGCTAGTGGTTTGAACCGGGGGAACACTGAAGCTTTCTTT
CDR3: CASGLNRGNTEAFF

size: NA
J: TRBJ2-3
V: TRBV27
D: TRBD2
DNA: TGTGCCAGCAGTTTACAGCTAGCGGGGTCCACAGATACGCAGTATTTT
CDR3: CASSLQLAGSTDTQYF

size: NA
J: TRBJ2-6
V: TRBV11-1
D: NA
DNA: TGTGCCAGCAGCTTAGGATACTTTGGGGCCAACGTCCTGACTTTC
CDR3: CASSLGYFGANVLTF

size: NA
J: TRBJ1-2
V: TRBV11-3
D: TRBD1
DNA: TGTGCCAGCAGCTCAGGGGGCTATGGCTACACCTTC
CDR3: CASSSGGYGYTF

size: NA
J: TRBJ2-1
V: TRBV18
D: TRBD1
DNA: TGTGCCAGCAGACGGGACAGGAGAGACAATGAGCAGTTCTTC
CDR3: CASRRDRRDNEQFF

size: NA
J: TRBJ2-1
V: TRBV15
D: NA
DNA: TGTGCCACCAGCAGAGATCTCTTCACAGCCACGGATGAGCAGTTCTTC
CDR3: CATSRDLFTATDEQFF

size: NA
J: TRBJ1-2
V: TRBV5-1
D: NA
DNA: TGCGCCAGCAATCGAGGGAGTCCCGACTATGGCTACACCTTC
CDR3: CASNRGSPDYGYTF

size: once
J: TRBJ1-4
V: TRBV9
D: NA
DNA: TGTGCCAGCAGCGTAACTTCCAGGGTTAATGAAAAACTGTTTTTT
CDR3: CASSVTSRVNEKLFF

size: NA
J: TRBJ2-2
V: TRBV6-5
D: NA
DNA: TGTGCCAGCAGTCTACTAGGCTCTGGCACCGGGGAGCTGTTTTTT
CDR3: CASSLLGSGTGELFF

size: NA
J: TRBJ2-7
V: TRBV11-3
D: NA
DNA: TGTGCCAGCAGCTTAGCGGCTAGCGAGTACGAGCAGTACTTC
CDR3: CASSLAASEYEQYF

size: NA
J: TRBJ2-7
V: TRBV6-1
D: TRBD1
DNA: TGTGCCAGCATTTCGAAAAGGACAGGGGACCACGAGCAGTACTTC
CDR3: CASISKRTGDHEQYF

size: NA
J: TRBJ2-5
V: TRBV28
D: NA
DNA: TGTGCCAGCAGCCACCTTGGGGGAATGGAGGGGGAGACCCAGTACTTC
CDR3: CASSHLGGMEGETQYF

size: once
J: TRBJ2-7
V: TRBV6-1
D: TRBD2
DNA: TGTGCCAGCACAGTTTCGGGGACTACCTACGAGCAGTACTTC
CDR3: CASTVSGTTYEQYF

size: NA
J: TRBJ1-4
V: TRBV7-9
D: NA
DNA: TGTGCCAGCAGCCTATCGCGCCTACGGGGAGGTAATGAAAAACTGTTTTTT
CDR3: CASSLSRLRGGNEKLFF

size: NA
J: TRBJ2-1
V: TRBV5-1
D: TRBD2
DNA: TGCGCCAGCAGCTCCGGACTAGCGGGAAATCAGGATGAGCAGTTCTTC
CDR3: CASSSGLAGNQDEQFF

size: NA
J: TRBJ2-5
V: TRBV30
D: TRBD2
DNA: TGTGCCTGGAGTAGGGCTAGCGGGGGGTTGGAGACCCAGTACTTC
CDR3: CAWSRASGGLETQYF

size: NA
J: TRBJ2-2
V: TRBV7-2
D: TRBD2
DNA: TGTGCCAGCAGCGGATGGACTAGCGGGAGTCGAGGGGAGCTGTTTTTT
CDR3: CASSGWTSGSRGELFF

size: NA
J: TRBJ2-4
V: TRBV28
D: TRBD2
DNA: TGTGCCAGCAGTTCAGGGCGGGAGAACATTCAGTACTTC
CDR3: CASSSGRENIQYF

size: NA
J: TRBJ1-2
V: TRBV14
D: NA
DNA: TGTGCCAGCAGCCAAGTCGACGGGTATGGCTACACCTTC
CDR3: CASSQVDGYGYTF

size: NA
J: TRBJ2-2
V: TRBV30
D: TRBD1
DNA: TGTGCCTGGAAAGGGACAGATCATACCGGGGAGCTGTTTTTT
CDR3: CAWKGTDHTGELFF

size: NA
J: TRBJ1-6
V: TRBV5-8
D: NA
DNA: TGTGCCAGCAGCTTCATCCGGAGGGATTCCGCGGAATTCACCCTCCACTTT
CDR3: CASSFIRRDSAEFTLHF

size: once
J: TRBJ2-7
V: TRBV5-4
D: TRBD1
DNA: TGTGCCAGCAGCGTCCGGACAGGGTTCTACGAGCAGTACTTC
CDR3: CASSVRTGFYEQYF

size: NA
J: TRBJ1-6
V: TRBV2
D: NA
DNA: TGTGCCAGCGACTTCAACCCGGCCGATGAACGTTCACCCCTCCACTTT
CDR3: CASDFNPADERSPLHF

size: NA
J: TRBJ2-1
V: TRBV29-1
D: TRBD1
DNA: TGCAGCGTTGAGACGACAGGGAACAATGAGCAGTTCTTC
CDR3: CSVETTGNNEQFF

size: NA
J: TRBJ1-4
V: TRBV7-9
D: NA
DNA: TGTGCCAGCAGCTTACATAATGAAAAACTGTTTTTT
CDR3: CASSLHNEKLFF

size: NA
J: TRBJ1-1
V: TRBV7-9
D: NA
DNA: TGTGCCAGCAGCAAAATAGAGGGCACTGAAGCTTTCTTT
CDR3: CASSKIEGTEAFF

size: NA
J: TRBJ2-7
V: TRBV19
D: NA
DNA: TGTGCCAGTGCGGGACAGCTAGACGAGCAGTACTTC
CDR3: CASAGQLDEQYF

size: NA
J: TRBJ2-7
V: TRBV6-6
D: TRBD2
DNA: TGTGCCAGCAGTTACGGCGGGGGGTCCTACGAGCAGTACTTC
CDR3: CASSYGGGSYEQYF

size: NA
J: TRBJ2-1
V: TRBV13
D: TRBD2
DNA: TGTGCCAGCAGCTTCGGGGCGCTAGCGGGGGGTTACAATGAGCAGTTCTTC
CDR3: CASSFGALAGGYNEQFF

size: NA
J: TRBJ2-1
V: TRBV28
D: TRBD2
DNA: TGTGCCAGCAGTTTTATGGACGGGAGGCAGCAGTTCTTC
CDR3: CASSFMDGRQQFF

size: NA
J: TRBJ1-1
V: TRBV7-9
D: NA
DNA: TGTGCCAGCAGCTTAGTGCAAGAGATTAACACTGAAGCTTTCTTT
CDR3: CASSLVQEINTEAFF